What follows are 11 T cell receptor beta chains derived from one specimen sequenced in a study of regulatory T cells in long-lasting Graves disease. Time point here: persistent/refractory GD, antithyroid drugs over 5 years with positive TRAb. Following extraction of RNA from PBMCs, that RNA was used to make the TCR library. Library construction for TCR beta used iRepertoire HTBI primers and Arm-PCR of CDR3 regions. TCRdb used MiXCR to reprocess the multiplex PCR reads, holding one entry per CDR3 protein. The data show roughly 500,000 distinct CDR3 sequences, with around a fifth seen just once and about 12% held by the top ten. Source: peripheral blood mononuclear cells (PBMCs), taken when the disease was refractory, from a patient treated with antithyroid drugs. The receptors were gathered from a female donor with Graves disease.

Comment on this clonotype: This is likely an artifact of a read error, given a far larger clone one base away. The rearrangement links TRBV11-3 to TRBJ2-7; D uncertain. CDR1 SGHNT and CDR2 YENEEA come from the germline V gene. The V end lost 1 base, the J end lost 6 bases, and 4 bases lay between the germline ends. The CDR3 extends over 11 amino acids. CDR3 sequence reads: CASSLACEQYF. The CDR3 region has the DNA TGTGCCAGCAGCTTAGCCTGCGAGCAGTACTTC.

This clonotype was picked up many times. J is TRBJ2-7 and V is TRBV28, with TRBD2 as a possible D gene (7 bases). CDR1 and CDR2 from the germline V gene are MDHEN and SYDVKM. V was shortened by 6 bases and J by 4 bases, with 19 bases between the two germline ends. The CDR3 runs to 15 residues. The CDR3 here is CASRITSGGLYEQYF. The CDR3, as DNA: TGTGCCAGCAGAATAACCTCGGGGGGCTTGTACGAGCAGTACTTC.

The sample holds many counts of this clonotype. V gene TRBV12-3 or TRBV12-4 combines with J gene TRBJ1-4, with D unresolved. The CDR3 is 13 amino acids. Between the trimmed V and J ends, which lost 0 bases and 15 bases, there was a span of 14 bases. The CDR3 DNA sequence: TGTGCCAGCAGTTTAGCCGGAGTTGGAAGAGTGTTTTTT. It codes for CASSLAGVGRVFF.

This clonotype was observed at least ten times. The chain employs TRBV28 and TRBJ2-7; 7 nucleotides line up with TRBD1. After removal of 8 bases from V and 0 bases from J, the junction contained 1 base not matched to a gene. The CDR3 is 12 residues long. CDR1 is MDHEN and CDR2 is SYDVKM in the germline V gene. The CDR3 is CASWDSSYEQYF. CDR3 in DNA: TGTGCCAGCTGGGACAGCTCCTACGAGCAGTACTTC.

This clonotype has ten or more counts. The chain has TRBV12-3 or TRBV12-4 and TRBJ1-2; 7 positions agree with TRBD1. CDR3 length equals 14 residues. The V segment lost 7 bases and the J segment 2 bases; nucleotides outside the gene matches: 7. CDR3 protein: CASTEATGNYGYTF. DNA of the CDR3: TGTGCCAGCACGGAGGCGACAGGGAACTATGGCTACACCTTC.

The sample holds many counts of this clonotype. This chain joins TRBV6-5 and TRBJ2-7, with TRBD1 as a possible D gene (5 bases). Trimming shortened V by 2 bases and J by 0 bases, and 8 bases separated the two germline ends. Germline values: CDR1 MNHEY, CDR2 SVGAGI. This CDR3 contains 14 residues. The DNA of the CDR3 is TGTGCCAGCAGTTACCAGGGTTCCTCCTACGAGCAGTACTTC. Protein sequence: CASSYQGSSYEQYF.

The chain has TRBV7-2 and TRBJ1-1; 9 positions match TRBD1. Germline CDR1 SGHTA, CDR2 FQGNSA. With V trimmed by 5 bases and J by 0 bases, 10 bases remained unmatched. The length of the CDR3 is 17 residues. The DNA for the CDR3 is TGTGCCAGCAGCCCCAGGACAGGGGACCGCATGAACACTGAAGCTTTCTTT. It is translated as CASSPRTGDRMNTEAFF.

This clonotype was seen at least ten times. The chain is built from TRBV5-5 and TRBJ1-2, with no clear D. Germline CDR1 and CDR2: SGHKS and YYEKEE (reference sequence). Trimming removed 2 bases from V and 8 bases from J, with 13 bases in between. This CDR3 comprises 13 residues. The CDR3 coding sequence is TGTGCCAGCAGCTTTGGCTCTTTGGAAGGCTACACCTTC. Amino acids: CASSFGSLEGYTF.

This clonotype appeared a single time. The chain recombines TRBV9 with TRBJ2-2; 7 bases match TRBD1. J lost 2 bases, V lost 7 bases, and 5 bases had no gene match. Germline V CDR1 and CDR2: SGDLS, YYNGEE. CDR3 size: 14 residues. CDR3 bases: TGTGCCAGCCGCCAGGGGGTCAACACCGGGGAGCTGTTTTTT. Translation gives CASRQGVNTGELFF.

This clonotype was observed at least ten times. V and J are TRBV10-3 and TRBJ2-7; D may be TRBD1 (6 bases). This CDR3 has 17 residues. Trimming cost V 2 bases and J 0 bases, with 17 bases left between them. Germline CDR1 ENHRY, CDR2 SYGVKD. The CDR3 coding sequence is TGTGCCATCAGTGAGCCGAACAGGGCGTACGGCTCCTACGAGCAGTACTTC. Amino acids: CAISEPNRAYGSYEQYF.

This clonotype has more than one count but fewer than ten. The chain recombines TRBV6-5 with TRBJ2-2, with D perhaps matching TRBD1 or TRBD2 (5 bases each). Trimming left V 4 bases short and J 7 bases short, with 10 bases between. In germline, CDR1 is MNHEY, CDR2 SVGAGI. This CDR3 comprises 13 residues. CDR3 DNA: TGTGCCAGCAGTTGGGGGTTCGGCGGGGAGCTGTTTTTT. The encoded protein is CASSWGFGGELFF.